A single sample is the source of the 30 T cell receptor beta chains below, sequenced in a study of blood T cell repertoires in COVID-19. TCRdb keeps only in-frame clones here, not all; method: immunoSEQ multiplex PCR. This sample yields about 240,000 clones, of which roughly four fifths are seen a single time; approximately 13% belongs to the top ten. What was sequenced was peripheral blood. The receptors shown here come from a woman aged 60 to 75 with active or convalescent COVID-19.

A note on this clone: Because the CDR3's place on the DNA is in doubt, the DNA is left out and the CDR3 is given as listed by TCRdb. The chain is built from TRBV7-2 and TRBJ2-1; TRBD1 was called by the table and not checked on the DNA. From its first to its last residue, the CDR3 has 15 amino acids. Germline lookup yields CDR1 SGHTA and CDR2 FQGNSA. The CDR3 loop reads CASSFGPGRHNEQFF.

This clone was counted between two and nine times. The genes are TRBV9 and TRBJ2-5; 8 positions agree with TRBD1. The CDR3 sequence is 16 residues long. The J segment lost 5 bases and the V segment lost 4 bases, leaving 13 bases of the junction unmatched. Looked up from germline, CDR1 is SGDLS and CDR2 is YYNGEE. Here the CDR3 reads CASSPHAGGGLETQYF. The CDR3 bases are TGTGCCAGCAGCCCTCACGCAGGGGGCGGTCTGGAGACCCAGTACTTC.

The chain is built from TRBV2 and TRBJ2-7; 8 nucleotides match TRBD1. The CDR3 sequence is 14 residues long. CDR1 is SNHLY and CDR2 is FYNNEI in the germline V gene. The ends lost 2 bases at V and 2 bases at J; junction bases unmatched: 2. The CDR3 reads CASSERTGTYEQYF. The CDR3 bases are TGTGCCAGCAGTGAAAGGACAGGGACCTACGAGCAGTACTTC.

CDR3 sequence (DNA): TGTGCCACCAGCAATGACAGGGATTTTCGTGAAAAACTGTTTTTT. It translates to CATSNDRDFREKLFF. The chain uses TRBV15 and TRBJ1-4; 7 nucleotides match TRBD1. Germline values: CDR1 LNHNV, CDR2 YYDKDF (reference sequence). Trimming cost V 4 bases and J 7 bases; bases outside gene matches: 9. This CDR3 is built from 15 residues.

The genes are TRBV6-5 and TRBJ2-1; weak D call: TRBD2 (7 bases). CDR1 and CDR2 (germline): MNHEY, SVGAGI. CDR3 length equals 15 residues. V was shortened by 5 bases and J by 2 bases, with 13 bases between the two germline ends. The CDR3 DNA reads as TGTGCCAGCAGTCGAGGGGGGGGCCCCTACAATGAGCAGTTCTTC. It encodes CASSRGGGPYNEQFF.

V and J are TRBV9 and TRBJ2-2; 10 bases align to TRBD2. The CDR3 contains 16 residues. V lost 1 base and J lost 6; bases outside the gene matches: 6. Germline CDR1 reads SGDLS; CDR2 reads YYNGEE. CDR3: CASSVWSGGAAGELFF. In DNA form, the CDR3 reads TGTGCCAGCAGCGTATGGAGCGGGGGGGCCGCCGGGGAGCTGTTTTTT.

Comment on this clone: The same CDR3 is also encoded by other DNA sequences in this sample. The chain carries TRBV7-9 and TRBJ2-2; D perhaps matches TRBD2 (6 bases). CDR1 is SEHNR, CDR2 FQNEAQ, per germline (reference sequence). The V and J ends lost 1 base and 1 base respectively, with 13 bases between them. The CDR3 is made up of 17 amino acids. For the CDR3, the DNA is TGTGCCAGCAGCTTAGGGCGGGGATTCGGGAACACCGGGGAGCTGTTTTTT. Encoded protein: CASSLGRGFGNTGELFF.

The chain couples TRBV7-2 to TRBJ2-4; 7 nucleotides agree with TRBD2. Trimming took 5 bases from V and 1 from J; bases not matched to a gene: 11. Germline values: CDR1 SGHTA, CDR2 FQGNSA. The CDR3 has 17 residues. The CDR3 is CASSPSRGEWAKNIQYF. DNA for the CDR3: TGTGCCAGCAGCCCTAGTCGGGGGGAGTGGGCCAAAAACATTCAGTACTTC.

This rearrangement joins TRBV24-1 to TRBJ1-3; perhaps TRBD1 as D (6 bases). The CDR3 is made up of 17 amino acids. Germline values: CDR1 KGHDR, CDR2 SFDVKD. Trimming pared 0 bases from V and 2 bases from J, leaving 13 bases between. The CDR3 spells CATSDLGETGPGNTIYF. In DNA, the CDR3 is TGTGCCACCAGTGATTTGGGAGAGACAGGTCCTGGAAACACCATATATTTT.

This chain links TRBV7-9 with TRBJ1-2; D possibly corresponds to TRBD1 (5 bases). Trimming left V 5 bases short and J 4 bases short, with 17 bases between. CDR1 and CDR2 from the germline V gene are SEHNR and FQNEAQ (reference sequence). There are 15 residues in the CDR3. The CDR3 is CASSGTQVVLYGYTF. The CDR3, as DNA: TGTGCCAGCAGCGGAACACAGGTTGTCCTCTATGGCTACACCTTC.

The rearrangement uses TRBV2 and TRBJ2-6, with D uncertain. The CDR3 runs to 15 residues. V shed 6 bases and J shed 2 bases, with 11 bases lying between them. Germline lookup yields CDR1 SNHLY and CDR2 FYNNEI. The CDR3, as DNA: TGTGCCAGCAGAAAACAGCTGACTGGGGCCAACGTCCTGACTTTC. It yields the protein CASRKQLTGANVLTF.

CDR3 residues: CATVGQSSYNEQFF. The DNA for the CDR3 is TGTGCCACCGTGGGGCAGAGCTCCTACAATGAGCAGTTCTTC. The chain employs TRBV2 and TRBJ2-1; perhaps TRBD1 as D (5 bases). Per the germline V gene, CDR1 is SNHLY and CDR2 is FYNNEI. Trimming cost V 10 bases and J 0 bases, with 13 bases left between them. This CDR3 has 14 residues.

This chain connects TRBV29-1 to TRBJ1-2, with 8 bases identical to TRBD1. CDR1 and CDR2 from the germline V gene are SQVTM and ANQGSEA. This CDR3 is built from 13 residues. The J segment lost 8 bases and the V segment lost 7 bases, leaving 12 bases of the junction unmatched. CDR3 coding DNA: TGCAGCGCTCGCTGGACAGGGCTGGTCGGCTACACCTTC. Its protein product is CSARWTGLVGYTF.

The chain joins TRBV5-1 to TRBJ1-1, with D perhaps TRBD1 (6 bases). The V gene's germline CDR1 is SGHRS and CDR2 YFSETQ. Trimming shortened V by 1 base and J by 5 bases, and 12 bases separated the two germline ends. The CDR3 is 14 amino acids. CDR3: CASSLIQGGTEAFF. DNA of the CDR3: TGCGCCAGCAGCTTGATACAGGGAGGGACTGAAGCTTTCTTT.

J is TRBJ2-6 and V is TRBV7-3, with D perhaps TRBD1 (6 bases). CDR1 SGHTA and CDR2 FQGTGA come from the germline V gene. V dropped 0 bases and J dropped 1 base, with 13 bases sitting between them. This CDR3 has 18 amino acids. The CDR3 sequence is CASSLTSGVPSGANVLTF. The CDR3 DNA reads as TGTGCCAGCAGCTTAACATCAGGGGTCCCATCTGGGGCCAACGTCCTGACTTTC.

The rearrangement joins TRBV9 to TRBJ1-1; maybe TRBD1 (6 bases). The CDR3 spans 15 residues. CDR1 is SGDLS and CDR2 is YYNGEE in the germline V gene. V shed 0 bases and J shed 1 base, with 10 bases lying between them. The CDR3 loop reads CASSVGGQTNTEAFF. The CDR3 nucleotides read TGTGCCAGCAGCGTAGGGGGACAAACGAACACTGAAGCTTTCTTT.

As DNA, the CDR3 is TGTGCCAGCAGCTTAGTAGCGGGACCTCAACGGTCCCAGCATTTT. Translating gives CASSLVAGPQRSQHF. The chain has TRBV7-2 and TRBJ1-5, with D possibly TRBD1 on 5 matching bases. The CDR3 runs 15 residues. Per germline, CDR1 SGHTA and CDR2 FQGNSA. The V end lost 1 base, the J end lost 11 bases, and 18 bases lay between the germline ends.

The genes are TRBV18 and TRBJ2-1; 9 nucleotides align to TRBD2. Germline trimming cut 0 bases from V and 3 bases from J; bases unmatched to any gene: 3. The CDR3 length is 16 residues. Germline values: CDR1 KGHSH, CDR2 LQKENI. Here the CDR3 reads CASSPPSRGGYNEQFF. The CDR3 DNA follows: TGTGCCAGCTCACCACCTTCGCGGGGGGGCTACAATGAGCAGTTCTTC.

For the CDR3, the DNA is TGTGCCAGCAGCCCTACCGGACTAGCCCAAGAGACCCAGTACTTC. Amino acid sequence: CASSPTGLAQETQYF. The chain combines TRBV7-2 with TRBJ2-5; 8 nucleotides match TRBD2. The CDR3 totals 15 residues. Germline V gene sequence: CDR1 SGHTA, CDR2 FQGNSA. The V segment lost 5 bases and the J segment 1 base; nucleotides outside the gene matches: 6.

CDR3 residues: CASSLSPGENTIYF. In DNA form, the CDR3 reads TGTGCCAGCAGCTTAAGCCCGGGGGAAAACACCATATATTTT. The V and J genes are TRBV7-3 and TRBJ1-3; TRBD1 might be the D (5 bases). This CDR3 is 14 amino acids long. CDR1 is SGHTA and CDR2 is FQGTGA in the germline V gene. Trimming stripped 1 base from V and 6 bases from J, with 10 bases between.

This clone was seen only a few times. V is TRBV6-1 and J is TRBJ1-6, with a possible D match to TRBD1 (5 bases). The CDR3 is 15 residues long. V was pared by 2 bases and J by 11 bases, with 16 bases between. CDR1 MNHNS and CDR2 SASEGT come from the germline V gene. The CDR3 protein is CASSETPGTRAPLHF. The CDR3, as DNA: TGTGCCAGCAGTGAAACCCCTGGGACTAGGGCACCCCTCCACTTT.

The chain has TRBV3-1 (or the pseudogene TRBV3-2) and TRBJ1-2, with 7 bases that match TRBD1. Germline trimming cut 5 bases from V and 3 bases from J; bases unmatched to any gene: 9. Per the germline V gene, CDR1 is LGHDT and CDR2 is YNNKEL (reference sequence). The CDR3 is 15 residues long. For the CDR3, the DNA is TGTGCCAGCAGCTCAAGACAGGGCTTTGACTATGGCTACACCTTC. Translated: CASSSRQGFDYGYTF.

This clone has only a few counts. The rearrangement links TRBV6-2 or TRBV6-3 to TRBJ1-1; 7 positions agree with TRBD1. This CDR3 region has 14 residues. Per germline, CDR1 MNHEY and CDR2 SVGEGT. With V trimmed by 6 bases and J by 10 bases, 14 bases remained unmatched. CDR3 in DNA: TGTGCCAGCAGCCTACCCTCGACAGGGCGACTAGCTTTCTTT. Amino acid sequence: CASSLPSTGRLAFF.

This chain links TRBV7-3 with TRBJ1-1; no definite D call. The length of the CDR3 is 13 residues. V was trimmed by 5 bases and J by 1 base, leaving 8 bases between them. Germline-derived CDR1 and CDR2 are SGHTA and FQGTGA. The CDR3 DNA is TGTGCCAGCAGCCTTAACGGGAACACTGAAGCTTTCTTT. Amino acid sequence: CASSLNGNTEAFF.

J is TRBJ2-7 and V is TRBV24-1, with no clear D. The CDR3 has 13 residues. V was cut by 7 bases and J by 1 base, with 10 bases left in between. CDR1 KGHDR and CDR2 SFDVKD come from the germline V gene. The CDR3 DNA reads TGTGCCACCAGGACACGGAAATCCTACGAGCAGTACTTC. This encodes CATRTRKSYEQYF.

J is TRBJ2-7 and V is TRBV5-1; 9 bases fit TRBD1. Trimming cost V 3 bases and J 3 bases; bases outside gene matches: 7. The length of the CDR3 is 15 residues. CDR1 is SGHRS and CDR2 is YFSETQ in the germline V gene. As DNA, the CDR3 is TGCGCCAGCAGCTCGGGAACAGGGGGCCACTACGAGCAGTACTTC. Its translation: CASSSGTGGHYEQYF.

The chain is built from TRBV7-3 and TRBJ2-3; D perhaps matches TRBD1 (6 bases). V was cut by 1 base and J by 0 bases, with 11 bases left in between. The CDR3 totals 16 residues. CDR1 is SGHTA, CDR2 FQGTGA, per germline. In DNA, the CDR3 is TGTGCCAGCAGCTTAATGGGCGGACAGAGCACAGATACGCAGTATTTT. This translates into CASSLMGGQSTDTQYF.

CDR3: CASSLGGGFEQYF. CDR3 in DNA: TGTGCCAGCAGTTTGGGGGGGGGTTTCGAGCAGTACTTC. The chain has TRBV27 and TRBJ2-7, with 7 bases lining up with TRBD2. Per germline, CDR1 MNHEY and CDR2 SMNVEV (reference sequence). J lost 6 bases, V lost 3 bases, and 5 bases had no gene match. The CDR3 loop spans 13 amino acids.

This chain uses TRBV6-5 with TRBJ1-5; a weak D match, TRBD1 (5 bases). CDR1 and CDR2 from the germline V gene are MNHEY and SVGAGI. The CDR3 is 13 residues long. The V end lost 7 bases, the J end lost 0 bases, and 7 bases lay between the germline ends. CDR3 sequence reads: CASIRDSNQPQHF. In nucleotides, the CDR3 is TGTGCCAGCATCAGGGATAGCAATCAGCCCCAGCATTTT.

This chain connects TRBV7-3 to TRBJ2-5, with TRBD2 identical over 11 bases. The CDR3 extends over 16 amino acids. V gave up 5 bases and J gave up 6 bases; unmatched junction bases: 11. Germline lookup yields CDR1 SGHTA and CDR2 FQGTGA. CDR3 region: CASSHSGGAGLKTQYF. CDR3 nucleotide sequence: TGTGCCAGCAGCCATAGCGGGGGGGCCGGTCTAAAGACCCAGTACTTC.